These T cell receptor beta chains were read from a single sample in a study of Graves' ophthalmopathy and Graves' hyperthyroidism. TCRdb reanalysed the multiplex PCR reads using MiXCR and keeps one entry per CDR3 protein. The top ten clones hold 9.1% of a sample with 200,000 to 250,000 distinct CDR3 sequences, 29% of them seen once. The sample was peripheral blood. These receptors were taken from a man aged 50 to 59 with Graves' ophthalmopathy. Both conserved end residues are part of each CDR3. Fields, in order: clone size, D gene, J gene, V gene, CDR3 DNA, CDR3 protein. A D gene is named only where the DNA matches it firmly. Some rows have no size entry. The others give once, few or many, or a class for an expanded clone.

size: many; D: TRBD1; J: TRBJ1-2; V: TRBV7-2; DNA: TGTGCCAGCAGCCACCGCCGGGACAGCCCCACCCAAGCTAATGGCTACACCTTC; CDR3: CASSHRRDSPTQANGYTF
size: many; D: -; J: TRBJ2-2; V: TRBV4-1; DNA: TGCGCCAGCAGCCAGCGCCGTGTGCGGACCGCCAGCACCGGGGAGCTGTTTTTT; CDR3: CASSQRRVRTASTGELFF
size: many; D: -; J: TRBJ2-7; V: TRBV7-8; DNA: TGTGCCAGCAGCTTTGGTTCAGAATCCTACGAGCAGTACTTC; CDR3: CASSFGSESYEQYF
size: few; D: -; J: TRBJ1-6; V: TRBV11-2; DNA: TGTGCCAGCAGCTTACGTGCTAATTCACCCCTCCACTTT; CDR3: CASSLRANSPLHF
size: many; D: -; J: TRBJ2-6; V: TRBV9; DNA: TGTGCCAGCAGCAGGGACGGCTCTGGGGCCAACGTCCTGACTTTC; CDR3: CASSRDGSGANVLTF
size: many; D: TRBD1; J: TRBJ1-1; V: TRBV6-1; DNA: TGTGCCAGCAGCAAGGGACAGGCTGAAGCTTTCTTT; CDR3: CASSKGQAEAFF
size: many; D: TRBD2; J: TRBJ2-5; V: TRBV11-3; DNA: TGTGCCAGCAGCCTGGGACTAGCGGGACCCCCTCAAGAGACCCAGTACTTC; CDR3: CASSLGLAGPPQETQYF
size: many; D: -; J: TRBJ2-2; V: TRBV15; DNA: TGTGCCACCAGCAGAGCCGGGGCCGGGGAGCTGTTTTTT; CDR3: CATSRAGAGELFF
size: many; D: TRBD1; J: TRBJ2-7; V: TRBV14; DNA: TGTGCCAGCAGCCAAGGACAGGGTCCCTACGAGCAGTACTTC; CDR3: CASSQGQGPYEQYF
size: once; D: -; J: TRBJ1-1; V: TRBV29-1; DNA: TGCAGCGTCGTACGGGGTACTGAAGCTTTCTTT; CDR3: CSVVRGTEAFF
size: many; D: -; J: TRBJ1-2; V: TRBV6-2/TRBV6-3; DNA: TGTGCCAGCAGTTACTCGTGGTCTGGCTATGGCTACACCTTC; CDR3: CASSYSWSGYGYTF
size: many; D: -; J: TRBJ1-1; V: TRBV20-1; DNA: TGCAGTCCAATGTCAGGAGAAGCTTTCTTT; CDR3: CSPMSGEAFF
size: many; D: TRBD2; J: TRBJ2-7; V: TRBV12-3/TRBV12-4; DNA: TGTGCCAGCAGTTTCGGAGCGGGAGGTGAGCAGTACTTC; CDR3: CASSFGAGGEQYF
size: many; D: TRBD1; J: TRBJ1-5; V: TRBV12-3/TRBV12-4; DNA: TGTGCCAGCAGTCGAGGGGGCCGGGTAAATCAGCCCCAGCATTTT; CDR3: CASSRGGRVNQPQHF
size: many; D: TRBD2; J: TRBJ2-2; V: TRBV19; DNA: TGTGCCAGTAGGGGACTAGCGGGCCTGAACACCGGGGAGCTGTTTTTT; CDR3: CASRGLAGLNTGELFF
size: -; D: TRBD1; J: TRBJ2-7; V: TRBV12-3/TRBV12-4; DNA: TGTGCCAGCAGTCTTAACAGGGGTCGTGGCGAGCAGTACTTC; CDR3: CASSLNRGRGEQYF
size: -; D: -; J: TRBJ1-2; V: TRBV6-1; DNA: TGTGCCAGCAGTGAAGCGTGGGTTGACTATGGCTACACCTTC; CDR3: CASSEAWVDYGYTF
size: many; D: -; J: TRBJ2-7; V: TRBV6-2/TRBV6-3; DNA: TGTGCCAGCAGTCGGGGGAGCACCTACGAGCAGTACTTC; CDR3: CASSRGSTYEQYF
size: -; D: TRBD1; J: TRBJ2-5; V: TRBV5-1; DNA: TGCGCCAGCAGCGTGGACAGGGGAAAAGAGACCCAGTACTTC; CDR3: CASSVDRGKETQYF
size: many; D: -; J: TRBJ1-5; V: TRBV15; DNA: TGTGCCACCAGCAGAGTAGGTCAGGGTCAGCCCCAGCATTTT; CDR3: CATSRVGQGQPQHF
size: many; D: -; J: TRBJ2-7; V: TRBV7-2; DNA: TGTGCCAGCAGCTCTGGACCGGTCCGGGTCTACGAGCAGTACTTC; CDR3: CASSSGPVRVYEQYF
size: -; D: -; J: TRBJ1-3; V: TRBV7-2; DNA: TGTGCCAGCAATCTGGGCTCTGGAAACACCATATATTTT; CDR3: CASNLGSGNTIYF
size: many; D: -; J: TRBJ2-2; V: TRBV30; DNA: TGTGCCTGGTCAAGAAGGAGAACGAACACCGGGGAGCTGTTTTTT; CDR3: CAWSRRRTNTGELFF
size: -; D: TRBD1; J: TRBJ2-7; V: TRBV12-3/TRBV12-4; DNA: TGTGCCAGCAGTTCCCACCCGGACAGGGGCGACGAGCAGTACTTC; CDR3: CASSSHPDRGDEQYF
size: many; D: -; J: TRBJ2-5; V: TRBV9; DNA: TGTGCCAGCAGTACAGGGGGGGCAGAGACCCAGTACTTC; CDR3: CASSTGGAETQYF
size: many; D: -; J: TRBJ1-1; V: TRBV12-3/TRBV12-4; DNA: TGTGCCAGCAGCCGACAGTACACTGAAGCTTTCTTT; CDR3: CASSRQYTEAFF
size: -; D: TRBD2; J: TRBJ2-2; V: TRBV2; DNA: TGTGCCAGCAGGACTAGCGGGACCTTTGAGAAGCTGTTTTTT; CDR3: CASRTSGTFEKLFF
size: -; D: TRBD1; J: TRBJ1-2; V: TRBV6-1; DNA: TGTGCCAGCAGTCCGGACAGGGATGGGATTTTTGGTGGCTACACCTTC; CDR3: CASSPDRDGIFGGYTF
size: -; D: TRBD1; J: TRBJ2-7; V: TRBV28; DNA: TGTGCCAGCAGTCCCGGGACAGGGGACTTCTACGAGCAGTACTTC; CDR3: CASSPGTGDFYEQYF
size: -; D: -; J: TRBJ2-7; V: TRBV6-1; DNA: TGTGCCAGCAGTGCCTTAGAACCCTACGAGCAGTACTTC; CDR3: CASSALEPYEQYF
size: -; D: -; J: TRBJ1-1; V: TRBV30; DNA: TGTGCCTGGACTCGATTCTCGAACACTGAAGCTTTCTTT; CDR3: CAWTRFSNTEAFF
size: many; D: TRBD1; J: TRBJ1-6; V: TRBV7-9; DNA: TGTGCCAGCAGCCCATCAGGGGGCCATCGTTATAATTCACCCCTCCACTTT; CDR3: CASSPSGGHRYNSPLHF
size: many; D: TRBD1; J: TRBJ1-1; V: TRBV28; DNA: TGTGCCAGCAGAAACAGGGGGCCTGAAGCTTTCTTT; CDR3: CASRNRGPEAFF
size: many; D: TRBD2; J: TRBJ2-7; V: TRBV5-4; DNA: TGTGCCAGCAGCTCAGCGGGAGGGTACGAGCAGTACTTC; CDR3: CASSSAGGYEQYF
size: many; D: TRBD2; J: TRBJ2-5; V: TRBV12-3/TRBV12-4; DNA: TGTGCCAGCAGTTTCGGCGGGAGCTCGGAGACCCAGTACTTC; CDR3: CASSFGGSSETQYF
size: many; D: TRBD1; J: TRBJ1-2; V: TRBV20-1; DNA: TGCAGTGCTCCGAGTGTTGGACAGGATAACTATGGCTACACCTTC; CDR3: CSAPSVGQDNYGYTF
size: many; D: -; J: TRBJ1-1; V: TRBV5-1; DNA: TGCGCCAGCAGCTTGGACGGGAACGCAGCTTTCTTT; CDR3: CASSLDGNAAFF
size: -; D: -; J: TRBJ2-7; V: TRBV9; DNA: TGTGCCAGCAGCGTAGTTCGGGGCCCAAACTACGAGCAGTACTTC; CDR3: CASSVVRGPNYEQYF
size: -; D: -; J: TRBJ1-1; V: TRBV6-1; DNA: TGTGCCAGCAGTGAAGGGGACTGGGGAGGTGAAGCTTTCTTT; CDR3: CASSEGDWGGEAFF
size: many; D: -; J: TRBJ1-2; V: TRBV29-1; DNA: TGCAGCTCCGCGGAGGGGGTCAATGGCTACACCTTC; CDR3: CSSAEGVNGYTF
size: -; D: -; J: TRBJ1-2; V: TRBV7-9; DNA: TGTGCCAGCAGCCACGACGACCTCTATGGCTACACCTTC; CDR3: CASSHDDLYGYTF
size: many; D: -; J: TRBJ1-1; V: TRBV6-5; DNA: TGTGCCAGCAAGTTGTTGGGCTGGAACACTGAAGCTTTCTTT; CDR3: CASKLLGWNTEAFF
size: many; D: TRBD2; J: TRBJ2-7; V: TRBV19; DNA: TGTGCCACTTCCTGGGGGGGACTAGCGGACTACGAGCAGTACTTC; CDR3: CATSWGGLADYEQYF
size: many; D: TRBD1; J: TRBJ1-2; V: TRBV19; DNA: TGTGCCAGTTCCCCCCGGGACAGGAATGGCTACACCTTC; CDR3: CASSPRDRNGYTF
size: many; D: -; J: TRBJ2-7; V: TRBV28; DNA: TGTGCCAGCAGTCCTCGACTCACCTACGAGCAGTACTTC; CDR3: CASSPRLTYEQYF
size: many; D: TRBD1; J: TRBJ1-1; V: TRBV28; DNA: TGTGCCAGCAGGACAGGGGGCACTGAAGCTTTCTTT; CDR3: CASRTGGTEAFF
size: many; D: -; J: TRBJ2-7; V: TRBV30; DNA: TGTGCCTGGAGTCTCCGGGAGTGGCCCTACGAGCAGTACTTC; CDR3: CAWSLREWPYEQYF
size: -; D: TRBD1; J: TRBJ2-7; V: TRBV27; DNA: TGTGCCAGCTGTTCCAGGACAGGGTTTACCTACGAGCAGTACTTC; CDR3: CASCSRTGFTYEQYF
size: many; D: -; J: TRBJ2-5; V: TRBV11-2; DNA: TGTGCCAGCACGACAGGAGTTTACCAAGAGACCCAGTACTTC; CDR3: CASTTGVYQETQYF
size: many; D: TRBD1; J: TRBJ1-2; V: TRBV7-8; DNA: TGTGCCAGCAGCTTGGGACAGGAGTATGGCTACACCTTC; CDR3: CASSLGQEYGYTF
size: many; D: TRBD1; J: TRBJ1-1; V: TRBV28; DNA: TGTGCCAGCACGGACAGGGGGAACACTGAAGCTTTCTTT; CDR3: CASTDRGNTEAFF